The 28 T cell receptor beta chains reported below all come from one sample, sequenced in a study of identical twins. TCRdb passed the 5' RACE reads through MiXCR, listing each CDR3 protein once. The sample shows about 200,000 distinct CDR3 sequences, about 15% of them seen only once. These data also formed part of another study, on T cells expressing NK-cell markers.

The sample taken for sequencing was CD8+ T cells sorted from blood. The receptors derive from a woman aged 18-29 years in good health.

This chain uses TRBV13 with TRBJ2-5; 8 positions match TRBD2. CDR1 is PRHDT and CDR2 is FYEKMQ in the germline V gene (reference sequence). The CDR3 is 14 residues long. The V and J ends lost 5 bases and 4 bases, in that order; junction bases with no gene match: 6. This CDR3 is CASSGGGRTETQYF. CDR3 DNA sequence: TGTGCCAGCAGCGGCGGGGGGCGCACAGAGACCCAGTACTTC. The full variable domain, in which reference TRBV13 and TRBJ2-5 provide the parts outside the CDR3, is AAGVIQSPRHLIKEKRETATLKCYPIPRHDTVYWYQQGPGQDPQFLISFYEKMQSDKGSIPDRFSAQQFSDYHSELNMSSLELGDSALYFCASSGGGRTETQYFGPGTRLLVL.

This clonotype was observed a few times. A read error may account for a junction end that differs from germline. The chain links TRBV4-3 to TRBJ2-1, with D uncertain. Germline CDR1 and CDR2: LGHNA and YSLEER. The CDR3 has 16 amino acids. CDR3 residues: CASSQELGPRFNEQFF. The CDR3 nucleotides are TGCGCCAGCAGTCAAGAGTTGGGCCCAAGATTCAATGAGCAGTTCTTC.

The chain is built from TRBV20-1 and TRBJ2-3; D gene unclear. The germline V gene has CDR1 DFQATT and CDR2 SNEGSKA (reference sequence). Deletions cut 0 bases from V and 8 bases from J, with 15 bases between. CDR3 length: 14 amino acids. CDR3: CSARDPAIKVTQYF. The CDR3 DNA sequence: TGCAGTGCTAGAGATCCGGCCATTAAGGTTACGCAGTATTTT.

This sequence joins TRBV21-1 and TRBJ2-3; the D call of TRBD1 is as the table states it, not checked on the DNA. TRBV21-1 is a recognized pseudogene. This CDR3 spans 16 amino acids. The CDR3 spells CASSHRPGQGPDTQYF. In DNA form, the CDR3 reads TGTGCCAGCAGCCATAGACCGGGACAGGGCCCAGATACGCAGTATTTT.

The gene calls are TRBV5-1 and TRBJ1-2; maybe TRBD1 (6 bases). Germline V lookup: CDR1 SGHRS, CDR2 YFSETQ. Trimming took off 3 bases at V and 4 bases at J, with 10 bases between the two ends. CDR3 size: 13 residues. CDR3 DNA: TGCGCCAGCAGCTGGGGGACACCCTATGGCTACACCTTC. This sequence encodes CASSWGTPYGYTF.

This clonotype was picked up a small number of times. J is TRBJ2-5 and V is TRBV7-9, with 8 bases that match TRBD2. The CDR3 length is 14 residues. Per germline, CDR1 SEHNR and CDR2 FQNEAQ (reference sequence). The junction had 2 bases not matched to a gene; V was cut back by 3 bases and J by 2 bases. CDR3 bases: TGTGCCAGCAGCTTTAGCGGGACGCAAGAGACCCAGTACTTC. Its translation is CASSFSGTQETQYF.

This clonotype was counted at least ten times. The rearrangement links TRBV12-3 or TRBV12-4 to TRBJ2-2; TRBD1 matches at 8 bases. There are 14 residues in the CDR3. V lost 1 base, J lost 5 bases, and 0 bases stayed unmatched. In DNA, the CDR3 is TGTGCCAGCAGTTTAGGGACAGGGACCGGGGAGCTGTTTTTT. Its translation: CASSLGTGTGELFF.

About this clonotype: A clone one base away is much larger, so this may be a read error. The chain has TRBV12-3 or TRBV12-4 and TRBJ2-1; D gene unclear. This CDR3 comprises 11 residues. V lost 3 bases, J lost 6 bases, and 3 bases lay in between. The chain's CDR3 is CASSFFNEQFF. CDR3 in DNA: TGTGCCAGCAGTTTTTTCAATGAGCAGTTCTTC.

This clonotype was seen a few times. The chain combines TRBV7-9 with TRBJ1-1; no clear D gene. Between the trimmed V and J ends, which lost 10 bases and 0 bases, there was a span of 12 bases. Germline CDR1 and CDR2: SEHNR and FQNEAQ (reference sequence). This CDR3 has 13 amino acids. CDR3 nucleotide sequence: TGTGCCACCTCGTGGCTCCTGAACACTGAAGCTTTCTTT. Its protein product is CATSWLLNTEAFF.

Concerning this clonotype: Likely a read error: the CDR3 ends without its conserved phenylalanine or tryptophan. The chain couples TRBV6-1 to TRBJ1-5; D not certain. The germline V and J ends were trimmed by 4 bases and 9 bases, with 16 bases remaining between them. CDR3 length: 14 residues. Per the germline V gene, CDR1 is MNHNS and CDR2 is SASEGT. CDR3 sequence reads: CASSGENRLRPQHL. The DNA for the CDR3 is TGTGCCAGCAGTGGAGAAAATCGTCTCCGGCCCCAGCATCTT.

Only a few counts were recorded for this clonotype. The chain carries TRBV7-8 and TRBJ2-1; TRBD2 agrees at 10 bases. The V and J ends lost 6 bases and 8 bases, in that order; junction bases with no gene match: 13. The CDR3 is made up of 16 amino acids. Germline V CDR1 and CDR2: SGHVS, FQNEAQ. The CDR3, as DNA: TGTGCCAGCAGTTTTTCTAGCGGGGGATTAGATGATGAGCAGTTCTTC. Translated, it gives CASSFSSGGLDDEQFF.

The CDR3 nucleotides read TGCAGTGCTAGGAAGTTCACGGTCCAGGGACCTGAAGCTTTCTTT. Translating it yields CSARKFTVQGPEAFF. The chain employs TRBV20-1 and TRBJ1-1; tentatively, D is TRBD1 (5 bases). The CDR3 consists of 15 residues. Germline loops: CDR1 DFQATT, CDR2 SNEGSKA (reference sequence). V shed 3 bases and J shed 6 bases, with 20 bases lying between them.

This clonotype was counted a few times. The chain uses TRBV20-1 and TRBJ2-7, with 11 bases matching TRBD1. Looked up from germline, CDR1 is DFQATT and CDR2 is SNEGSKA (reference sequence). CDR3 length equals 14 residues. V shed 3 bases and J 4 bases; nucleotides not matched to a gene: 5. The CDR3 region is CSASMGQGGYEQYF. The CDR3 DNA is TGCAGTGCTAGTATGGGACAGGGGGGTTACGAGCAGTACTTC.

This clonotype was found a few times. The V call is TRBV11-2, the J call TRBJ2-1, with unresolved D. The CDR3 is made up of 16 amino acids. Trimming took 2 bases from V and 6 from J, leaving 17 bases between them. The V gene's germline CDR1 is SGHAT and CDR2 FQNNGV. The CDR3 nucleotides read TGTGCCAGCAGCTTAATTTGGTCCGCTTACCCCAATGAGCAGTTCTTC. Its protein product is CASSLIWSAYPNEQFF.

The chain's CDR3 is CASSLGHLGYNEQFF. The CDR3 DNA reads as TGTGCCAGCAGCTTAGGCCATCTCGGCTACAATGAGCAGTTCTTC. This sequence joins TRBV7-6 and TRBJ2-1, with D uncertain. CDR1 is SGHVS and CDR2 is FNYEAQ in the germline V gene. There are 15 residues in the CDR3. The ends were cut back, 1 base at V and 3 bases at J, with 10 bases in the middle.

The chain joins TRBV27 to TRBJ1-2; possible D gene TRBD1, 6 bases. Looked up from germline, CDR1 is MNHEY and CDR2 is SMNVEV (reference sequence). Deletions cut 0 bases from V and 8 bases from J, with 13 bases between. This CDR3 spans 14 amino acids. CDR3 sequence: CASSLSGPQGGYTF. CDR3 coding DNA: TGTGCCAGCAGTTTATCCGGCCCACAGGGAGGCTACACCTTC.

In DNA form, the CDR3 reads TGTGCCAGCAGTCGTGGGGGGACAGGGCGTTTTTCTCAAGAGACCCAGTACTTC. It translates to CASSRGGTGRFSQETQYF. This sequence joins TRBV27 and TRBJ2-5; 9 bases map to TRBD1. The CDR3 runs to 18 residues. CDR1 is MNHEY, CDR2 SMNVEV, per germline (reference sequence). V trimming: 5 bases; J trimming: 2 bases; junction bases outside the gene matches: 15.

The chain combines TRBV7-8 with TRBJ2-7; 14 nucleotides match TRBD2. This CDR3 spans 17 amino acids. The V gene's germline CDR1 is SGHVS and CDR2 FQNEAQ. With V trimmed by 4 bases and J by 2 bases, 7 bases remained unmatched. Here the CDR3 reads CASSSGLAGGPTYEQYF. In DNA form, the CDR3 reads TGTGCCAGCAGCTCCGGACTAGCGGGAGGTCCCACCTACGAGCAGTACTTC.

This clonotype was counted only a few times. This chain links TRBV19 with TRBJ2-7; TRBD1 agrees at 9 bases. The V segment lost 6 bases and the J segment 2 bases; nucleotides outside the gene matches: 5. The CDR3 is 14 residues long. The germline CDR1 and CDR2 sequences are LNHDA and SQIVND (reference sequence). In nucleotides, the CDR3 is TGTGCCAGTAGCGGAAGGACAGGGGCCTACGAGCAGTACTTC. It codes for CASSGRTGAYEQYF.

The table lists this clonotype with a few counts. For the CDR3, the DNA is TGTGCCAGCTCCAGGACAGGGATAAGCTCTGGGGCCAACGTCCTGACTTTC. It is translated as CASSRTGISSGANVLTF. The chain couples TRBV5-8 to TRBJ2-6; TRBD1 aligns across 8 bases. Germline V gene data show CDR1 as SGHTS and CDR2 as YDEGEE. This CDR3 is 17 amino acids long. V dropped 7 bases and J dropped 0; count of bases not matched to a gene: 9.

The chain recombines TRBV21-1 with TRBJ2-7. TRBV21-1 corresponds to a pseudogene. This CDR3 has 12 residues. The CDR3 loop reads CASSKGTKGQYF. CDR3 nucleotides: TGTGCCAGCAGCAAAGGGACCAAGGGGCAGTACTTC.

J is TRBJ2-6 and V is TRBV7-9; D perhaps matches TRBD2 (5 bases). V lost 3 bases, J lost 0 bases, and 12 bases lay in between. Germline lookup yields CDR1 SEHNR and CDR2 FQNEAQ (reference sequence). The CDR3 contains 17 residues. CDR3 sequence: CASSFVKGVSGANVLTF. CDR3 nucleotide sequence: TGTGCCAGCAGCTTCGTAAAGGGAGTCTCTGGGGCCAACGTCCTGACTTTC. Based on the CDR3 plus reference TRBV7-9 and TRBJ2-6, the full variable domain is DTGVSQNPRHKITKRGQNVTFRCDPISEHNRLYWYRQTLGQGPEFLTYFQNEAQLEKSRLLSDRFSAERPKGSFSTLEIQRTEQGDSAMYLCASSFVKGVSGANVLTFGAGSRLTVL.

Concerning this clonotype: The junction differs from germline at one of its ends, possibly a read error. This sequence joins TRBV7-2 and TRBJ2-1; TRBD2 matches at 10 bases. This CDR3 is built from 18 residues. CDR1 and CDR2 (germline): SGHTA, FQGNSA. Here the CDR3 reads CASRLGLAGDILYNEQFF. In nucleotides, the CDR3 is TGTGCCAGCAGATTAGGGCTAGCGGGAGATATACTCTACAATGAGCAGTTCTTC.

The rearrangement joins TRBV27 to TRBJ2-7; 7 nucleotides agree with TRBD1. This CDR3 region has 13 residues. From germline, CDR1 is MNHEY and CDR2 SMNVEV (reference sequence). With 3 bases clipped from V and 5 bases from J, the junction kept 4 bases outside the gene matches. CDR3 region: CASSLVGGHEQYF. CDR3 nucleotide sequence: TGTGCCAGCAGTTTGGTAGGGGGCCACGAGCAGTACTTC.

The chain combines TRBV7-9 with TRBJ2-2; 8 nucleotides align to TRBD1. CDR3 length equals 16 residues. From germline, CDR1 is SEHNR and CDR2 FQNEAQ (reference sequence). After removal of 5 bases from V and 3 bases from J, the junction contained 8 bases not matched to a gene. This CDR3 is CASSTRQGLDTGELFF. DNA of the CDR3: TGTGCCAGCAGCACAAGACAGGGGCTCGACACCGGGGAGCTGTTTTTT.

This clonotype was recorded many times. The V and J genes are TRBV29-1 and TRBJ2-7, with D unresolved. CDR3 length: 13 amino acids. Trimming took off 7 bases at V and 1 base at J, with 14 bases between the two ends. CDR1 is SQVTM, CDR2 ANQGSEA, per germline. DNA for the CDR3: TGCAGCGCCCTTGCCGGTAGTTCCTACGAGCAGTACTTC. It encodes CSALAGSSYEQYF.

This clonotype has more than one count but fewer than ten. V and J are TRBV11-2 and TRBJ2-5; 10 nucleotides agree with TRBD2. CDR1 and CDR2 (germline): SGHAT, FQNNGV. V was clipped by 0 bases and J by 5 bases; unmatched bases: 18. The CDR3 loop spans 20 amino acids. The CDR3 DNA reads TGTGCCAGCAGCTTAGATGGGCTAGCGGGAGCCGGTTCGAATGTCGAGACCCAGTACTTC. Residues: CASSLDGLAGAGSNVETQYF.

The CDR3 sequence: CASSPGVGGEQFF. The CDR3 DNA is TGTGCCAGCAGCCCCGGCGTAGGGGGCGAGCAGTTCTTC. The gene calls are TRBV5-6 and TRBJ2-1; the match to TRBD1 covers 7 bases. Germline V gene lookup returns CDR1 SGHDT and CDR2 YYEEEE. Trimming at V came to 4 bases and at J to 10 bases, leaving 8 bases not matched to a gene. This CDR3 has 13 amino acids.